The clone carrying this T cell receptor (beta chain) has at least ten counts. The antigen is not known. With a J-beta primer mix and a sample-barcoded 5' primer, a second PCR ran roughly 6 to 11 cycles. TCRdb itself ran the 5' RACE reads through MiXCR, one entry per CDR3 protein. Of about 1.8 million distinct CDR3 sequences listed, 49% were seen once; the top ten hold 2% to 2.5%. The entry originates in a study of blood T cells in healthy people across ages. Study results and limitations: Diversity of TCR beta per million T cells declined in a roughly linear way with age. Donors of long life had a larger count of naive CD4+ cells and greater diversity than aged donors.

Sequenced: blood. The source is a woman between 35 and 50 years old in good health.

In DNA, the CDR3 is TGCAGCGTGACTACAGGAGGTTCCTACGAGCAGTACTTC. Translated, it gives CSVTTGGSYEQYF. The chain uses TRBV29-1 and TRBJ2-7; possibly TRBD1 or TRBD2 for D (5 bases each). Germline values: CDR1 SQVTM, CDR2 ANQGSEA. The CDR3 sequence is 13 residues long. V was pared by 6 bases and J by 1 base, with 13 bases between.